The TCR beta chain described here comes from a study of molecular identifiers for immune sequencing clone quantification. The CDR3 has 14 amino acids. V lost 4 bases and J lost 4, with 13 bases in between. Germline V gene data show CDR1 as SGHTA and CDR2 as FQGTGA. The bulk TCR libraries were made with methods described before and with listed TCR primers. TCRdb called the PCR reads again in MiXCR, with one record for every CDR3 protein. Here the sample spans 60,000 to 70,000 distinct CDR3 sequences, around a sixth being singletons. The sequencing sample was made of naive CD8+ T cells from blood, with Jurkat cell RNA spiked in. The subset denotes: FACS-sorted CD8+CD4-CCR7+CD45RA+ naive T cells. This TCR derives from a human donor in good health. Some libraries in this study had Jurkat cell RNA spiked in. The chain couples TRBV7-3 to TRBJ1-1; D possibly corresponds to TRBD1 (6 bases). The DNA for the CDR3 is TGTGCCAGCAGCTCCACAGGGACGATCACTGAAGCTTTCTTT. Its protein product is CASSSTGTITEAFF.